Listed below are T cell receptor beta chains from one sample, sequenced in a study of blood T cells in healthy people across ages. From the 5' RACE reads, TCRdb called clonotypes with MiXCR, one entry per CDR3 protein. The sample lists 800,000 to 900,000 distinct CDR3 sequences, about 59% occurring once. The sequenced sample consisted of blood. The origin of the receptors is a young man in good health. Each CDR3 is given with its conserved first and last residue.

V,J,CDR3
TRBV20-1,TRBJ2-5,CSAMAGAETQYF
TRBV29-1,TRBJ2-3,CSVEIGGPSTDTQYF
TRBV4-3,TRBJ2-1,CASSQVRVNEQFF
TRBV6-2/TRBV6-3,TRBJ2-7,CASSSSGTSRVEQYF
TRBV24-1,TRBJ1-5,CATSDVGRGNNQPQHF
TRBV4-2,NA,CASSQAGGQFTYEQYF
TRBV6-6,TRBJ2-3,CASRLRRADTQYF
TRBV2,TRBJ2-5,CASSGRQYQETQYF
TRBV5-6,TRBJ1-2,CASSLDAYGYTF
TRBV4-3,TRBJ1-4,CASSRFPDGAANEKLFF
TRBV29-1,TRBJ2-5,CSAGTGLVTETQYF
TRBV5-5,TRBJ2-5,CASRTSYLETQYF
TRBV7-2,TRBJ1-4,CASSLAGETYEKLFF
TRBV28,TRBJ2-3,CASETSGGDTQYF
TRBV4-3,TRBJ2-6,CASSLAGTGVSGANVLTF
TRBV6-4,TRBJ2-2,CASSTTAGGDTGELFF
TRBV6-2/TRBV6-3,TRBJ2-1,CASSYSMGDRGSNEQFF
TRBV28,TRBJ2-5,CASSLPSPETQYF
TRBV29-1,TRBJ1-2,CSVEFRGGVPVYGYTF
TRBV7-2,TRBJ2-5,CASSLLTPGETQYF
TRBV5-1,TRBJ1-1,CASSLEWGQKNRNTEAFF
TRBV28,TRBJ2-5,CASGLSRETQYF
TRBV4-3,TRBJ2-1,CASSEQGAFNEQFF
TRBV12-3/TRBV12-4,TRBJ2-2,CASSLQLRGTGELFF
TRBV2,TRBJ2-1,CASSEAEAGTYNEQFF
TRBV15,TRBJ2-7,CATSRDRIQGYEQYF
TRBV10-3,TRBJ2-3,CAISERGQGTDTQYF
TRBV4-3,TRBJ2-7,CASSQDPLASGELALYEQYF
TRBV15,NA,CATSRTTANYEQYF
TRBV10-3,TRBJ2-1,CAINPKGLVGNEQFF
TRBV4-3,TRBJ2-5,CASSHGTSGGATYQETQYF
TRBV12-3/TRBV12-4,TRBJ1-2,CASSYQGGQGSGYTF
TRBV4-2,TRBJ2-1,CASSQEIQGAYNEQFF
TRBV10-3,TRBJ2-3,CAISESNPPDTQYF
TRBV29-1,TRBJ2-1,CSVAGTGDDNEQFF
TRBV6-5,TRBJ2-2,CASSYSGGTGELFF
TRBV20-1,TRBJ2-7,CRSGTGGYEQYF
TRBV4-2,TRBJ2-7,CASSQRGGQGYEQYF
TRBV14,TRBJ2-5,CASSRDLGGGETQYF
TRBV7-3,TRBJ2-7,CASSRTAGQGINEQYF
TRBV10-3,TRBJ2-3,CAISESKTGADTDTQYF